Reported below is one TCR beta chain. This clonotype was found many times. Its antigen is still unknown. Qualities for individual bases were not recorded, and no much larger clone is one base off. Per the publication, the time point label means: newly diagnosed GD, antithyroid drugs for less than 3 months. For both TCR sequencing and RNA sequencing, RNA was extracted from PBMCs using TRIzol. Graves' disease was diagnosed according to American Thyroid Association guidelines. The patients came from an endocrinology department in Xi'an, China. Each patient gave approximately 9 milliliters of peripheral blood, collected in an EDTA anticoagulant tube. Ficoll Paque Plus density gradient separation was used to isolate PBMCs, and no additional T cell sorting was done. An Agilent 2100 Bioanalyzer and agarose gel were used to check RNA quality, and a NanoDrop 2000 was used to measure RNA concentration. The sample belongs to a study of regulatory T cells in long-lasting Graves disease (dated by TCRdb to about 2021). At the level of the whole study: In the newly diagnosed Graves' disease group, patients had been taking antithyroid drugs for less than 3 months. This study used TCR sequencing and RNA sequencing of peripheral blood to compare persistent Graves' disease patients against newly diagnosed Graves' disease patients. The study was conducted in China and was registered as a clinical trial. A total of roughly 35 samples underwent TCR sequencing: around 13 from persistent and roughly 20 from newly diagnosed Graves' disease patients. Findings and caveats that apply to the study as a whole: Peripheral blood alone was examined, since thyroid tissue, which constituted the primary lesion, could not be accessed. Lower TCR Shannon entropy and fewer highly expanded clones were observed in persistent Graves' disease patients than in newly diagnosed patients, which suggested clonal expansion. Only the TCR beta chain was sequenced and analyzed. TRBV28, TRBJ1-2 and TRBJ2-5 were preferentially used in persistent disease, while TRBV20-1 and TRBJ2-1 were favored in newly diagnosed disease. Persistent patients shared more public clonotypes among themselves (fewer than 3,000) than newly diagnosed patients did (approximately 970). The authors acknowledged the small sample size as a limitation that may reduce accuracy.

The CDR3, from cysteine to phenylalanine, totals 14 residues. The kept DNA is CDR3 alone, 42 bases in frame from the first base. Relative to germline, V is 1 base shorter and J is 3 bases shorter, with 10 bases between their ends. Per the germline V gene, SGHTA is the CDR1 and FQGNSA is the CDR2. Libraries were built with multiplex PCR. The sequencer was an Illumina HiSeq 4000. iRepertoire HTBI primers and Arm-PCR amplification of CDR3 regions were used to construct TCR beta libraries. Gel purification was performed on PCR products prior to sequencing. The paper's processing steps were these. Gene usage analysis of CDR3 amino acid clonotypes relied on the roughly 67 TRBV and 13 to 15 TRBJ segments identified across samples. Filtered high-quality paired reads were merged into contigs using COPE and FqMerger. BLAST was used to align contigs to IMGT TRBV, TRBD and TRBJ reference genes, with CDR3 defined following IMGT. Any clonotype with a frequency above 0.1% was classified as a highly expanded clone. Repertoire diversity was measured by Shannon entropy, and V-J evenness by the Gini coefficient. A clonotype was considered public if more than one individual shared it. In-frame beta chains were kept once TCRdb had trimmed the public reads at Q25 with fastp and called clones with MiXCR. Duplicate CDR3 protein sequences are folded into a single record with the most common DNA and genes. TCRdb's processing, not the study's, gives the V and J calls here. This sample has 250,000 to 300,000 distinct CDR3 sequences in its table, and 15% to 20% of those were observed once. The ten biggest clones cover approximately 15% of the sample.

These same data were also listed under a study on T cells in Graves' hyperthyroidism and ophthalmopathy. That second publication adds: Stable Graves' hyperthyroidism was defined as the absence of progression to ophthalmopathy over 18 months of follow-up. Hyperthyroidism patients were aged 18 to 65 years and newly diagnosed, with disease duration of less than 2 months. Exclusion was applied to patients with uncontrolled infections, other autoimmune diseases, pregnancy or lactation. Diagnoses relied on clinical symptoms, serum thyroxine and TRAb, thyroid ultrasound and orbital computed tomography. The first round of RT-PCR for the TCR CDR3 was performed with the HTBI primer set and the Qiagen OneStep RT-PCR kit. Blood samples also contained most of the expanded thyroid clonotypes (frequency above 0.001), which suggests that blood repertoires may reflect thyroid immune responses. Ophthalmopathy was separated from stable hyperthyroidism by a 13 V-J signature model, with about 86% sensitivity and just over 81% specificity obtained in cross-validation and 80%/75% obtained in testing. During validation, the model predicted progression to ophthalmopathy a median of approximately six months ahead of onset, with around 70% sensitivity and 72.22% specificity. To identify TCR V-J signatures that set the groups apart, the researchers used a discovery cohort of 90 to 100 patients, made up of 40 to 45 with Graves' ophthalmopathy and about 55 with stable Graves' hyperthyroidism. Prospective prediction of ophthalmopathy was tested in an independent validation cohort consisting of 18 to 20 hyperthyroidism patients and more than 15 patients who later progressed to ophthalmopathy. The 75 to 100 discovery patients were randomly split 7:3 into training and test sets. In addition, the study compared T-cell repertoires in thyroid tissue and in blood from six Graves' hyperthyroidism patients. After blood sampling, hyperthyroidism patients were treated with methimazole at a starting dose of 30 mg daily, and ophthalmopathy patients were treated with high-dose intravenous methylprednisolone. Libraries were constructed in a second round of multiplex PCR, after which size selection and purification were performed. The libraries were sequenced on an Illumina HiSeq2000 using paired-end 100 bp reads. SOAPnuke was used to process the raw data, removing reads that contained adapters or uncalled bases, had a mean Phred below 15, or lacked an exact match to the constant primer or identifier. High-quality paired reads were merged with COPE v1.2.5, and unique nucleotide sequences were defined as clonotypes. Clonotypes were aligned to IMGT TRBV, TRBD and TRBJ reference segments using MiTCR v1.1. Only V-J combinations with frequency above 0.0001, covering 98% to 99.2% of repertoires, were analysed. The TCS score was defined as F50 (clonal expansion) divided by E x V (chaos), with BLOSUM62-based TCRdist calculated between CDR3 peptides within each V-J. Welch's t-statistics and random forest reduced some 510 V-J features to roughly 13, which were used in a naive Bayes classifier (R e1071). Sample size was not statistically predetermined, and investigators were not blinded to group allocation. According to the paper, TCR Vbeta CDR3 sequencing was carried out on some 130 peripheral blood samples, which came from fewer than 50 ophthalmopathy, roughly 75 hyperthyroidism and 17 progressor patients.

The sequenced sample was peripheral blood mononuclear cells (PBMCs), obtained at new diagnosis, from a patient treated with antithyroid drugs. The rearranged chain carries TRBV7-2 and TRBJ2-7; a tentative D call is TRBD1 (6 bases match). The TCR originated in a woman in her twenties or thirties with Graves disease. Donor details come from another sample of the same person, matched by shared clones. The nucleotides read TGTGCCAGCAGCTTAGGACAGGTTGGCTACGAGCAGTACTTC. Its amino acids are CASSLGQVGYEQYF. The variable domain in full, with residues beyond the CDR3 obtained from the reference TRBV7-2 and TRBJ2-7 genes, is GAGVSQSPSNKVTEKGKDVELRCDPISGHTALYWYRQSLGQGLEFLIYFQGNSAPDKSGLPSDRFSAERTGGSVSTLTIQRTQQEDSAVYLCASSLGQVGYEQYFGPGTRLTVT.